These T cell receptor beta chains were read from a single sample in a study. MiXCR was run by TCRdb on the 5' RACE reads, yielding one entry per CDR3 protein. The sample lists 40,000 to 65,000 distinct CDR3 sequences; 24% were seen once. Source material: tumor-infiltrating naive CD4+ T cells sorted from the breast tumor. The receptors here all came from a female donor with breast cancer. Each CDR3 is given with its conserved first and last residue. D genes are given only for firm matches. Only part of the rows carry a size: once, few, many, or a class if the clone is expanded.

j_call,v_call,cdr3_length,d_call,clone_size,cdr3_nt,cdr3_aa
TRBJ2-7,TRBV18,14,TRBD1,few,TGTGCCAGCTCACCTTTGACAGGGTCCTACGAGCAGTACTTC,CASSPLTGSYEQYF
TRBJ1-1,TRBV11-1,11,-,-,TGTGCCAGCAGCTTCAGCGTTGAAGCTTTCTTT,CASSFSVEAFF
TRBJ2-3,TRBV5-6,15,-,few,TGTGCCAGCAGCTCCTGGCAGGCCGGCACAGATACGCAGTATTTT,CASSSWQAGTDTQYF
TRBJ2-1,TRBV4-1,15,TRBD2,-,TGCGCCAGCAGCCGATCCGGGACTACCCACAATGAGCAGTTCTTC,CASSRSGTTHNEQFF
TRBJ1-2,TRBV29-1,11,-,few,TGCAGCGCAGAACAGGAATATGGCTACACCTTC,CSAEQEYGYTF
TRBJ2-2,TRBV24-1,14,-,many,TGTGCCACCCAAGGTTACCGGGGCACCGGGGAGCTGTTTTTT,CATQGYRGTGELFF
TRBJ2-5,TRBV29-1,13,TRBD1,-,TGCAGCGCTGGGACAGGGGGATTTGGGACCCAGTACTTC,CSAGTGGFGTQYF
TRBJ2-5,TRBV5-1,14,TRBD1,-,TGCGCCAGCAGCCCAAGACAGGGTGGGGAGACCCAGTACTTC,CASSPRQGGETQYF
TRBJ2-3,TRBV5-1,16,TRBD2,few,TGCGCCAGCAGCGGAACAACTAGCGGGAGGCGGGATACGCAGTATTTT,CASSGTTSGRRDTQYF
TRBJ1-5,TRBV6-1,15,TRBD1,-,TGTGCCAGCAGTGAAGGGACAGGGGGCCACACAGGCCAGCATTTT,CASSEGTGGHTGQHF
TRBJ2-1,TRBV5-1,16,TRBD2,many,TGCGCCAGCAGCTCAAATTCCGGGACTAGCCACAATGAGCAGTTCTTC,CASSSNSGTSHNEQFF
TRBJ2-1,TRBV5-1,15,TRBD2,-,TGCGCCAGCAGCTTGATGGCTAGCGGGAGGGATGAGCAGTTCTTC,CASSLMASGRDEQFF
TRBJ1-4,TRBV20-1,14,TRBD1,few,TGCAGTGCTTCCGACAGGGCAAATAATGAAAAACTGTTTTTT,CSASDRANNEKLFF
TRBJ2-3,TRBV4-3,17,-,few,TGCGCCAGCAGCCAAGAATTCGTGGCGAGGGGCACAGATACGCAGTATTTT,CASSQEFVARGTDTQYF
TRBJ2-3,TRBV20-1,17,-,few,TGCAGTGCTAGAGATTGGGCGCGGAGCCCTTCTGGAGATACGCAGTATTTT,CSARDWARSPSGDTQYF